This T cell receptor beta chain was identified during a study of CD4+ T cells in melanoma. Study-level results: CD8+ T cell, macrophage and B cell function reportedly correlated with neoantigen-specific CD4+ T cells. Neoantigen-specific CD4+ T cells in melanoma reportedly had diverse differentiation states.

Worth noting for this clone: Its target is unknown.

Germline V gene data show CDR1 as LNHDA and CDR2 as SQIVND (reference sequence). This CDR3 contains 15 residues. The germline V and J ends were trimmed by 3 bases and 0 bases, with 9 bases remaining between them. Method: immunoSEQ multiplex PCR; TCRdb's copy keeps in-frame clones and lacks some. The table records 50,000 to 60,000 clones, nearly 70% of them present only once. The receptor was isolated from a human donor with melanoma. The chain has TRBV19 and TRBJ1-5, with D possibly being TRBD1 (5 bases). Source material: tumor tissue. CDR3 in amino acids: CASSMDNYSNQPQHF. The CDR3 DNA reads as TGTGCCAGTAGTATGGACAACTATAGCAATCAGCCCCAGCATTTT.